The clone carrying this T cell receptor beta chain was picked up one time. Antigen specificity is unknown. The study drew donors from healthy Caucasian individuals in Russia aged about 6 to 95. With each sample, at least 5.5 micrograms of total RNA were extracted. This record comes from a study of blood T cells in healthy people across ages. Alongside a J-beta primer mix, a sample-barcoded 5' primer served in a second PCR lasting roughly 7 to 11 cycles. Each CDR3 protein is one row after TCRdb ran MiXCR on the 5' RACE reads. The repertoire holds some 860,000 distinct CDR3 sequences, with more than 50% as singletons. Study-level findings and limits: Estimates based on one million T cells were treated as lower bounds.

The V gene's germline CDR1 is SGHTA and CDR2 FQGNSA. The CDR3 sequence is 20 residues long. V gave up 2 bases and J gave up 5 bases, with 28 bases separating them. The sample comprised blood. The rearrangement uses TRBV7-2 and TRBJ2-1; D is unclear. This sequence was found in a man aged 40-49 years in good health. CDR3 sequence (DNA): TGTGCCAGCAGCTTAAAAAAGATTGACGGCATTTCGCGAGGAAACAATGAGCAGTTCTTC. Its translation: CASSLKKIDGISRGNNEQFF.